A selection of T cell receptor beta chains follows, all from one sample in a study of CD8 T cells in ankylosing spondylitis. TCRdb reprocessed the 5' RACE reads via MiXCR and lists one record per CDR3 protein. The sample shows roughly 450,000 distinct CDR3 sequences, 25% to 30% of them seen only once. What was sequenced was blood, either unsorted or a sorted T cell fraction (not recorded which). The receptors were sampled from a male donor with ankylosing spondylitis. The CDR3 runs from the conserved cysteine through the conserved F or W. The D gene is left open where the match is weak. Expanded clones are given a class, and other clones once, few, many or no size at all.

V gene	clone size	D gene	J gene	CDR3 DNA	CDR3 protein
TRBV5-1	NA	TRBD1	TRBJ2-5	TGCGCCAGCAGCTTGATGACAGGGGAAGAGACCCAGTACTTC	CASSLMTGEETQYF
TRBV5-6	NA	NA	TRBJ2-1	TGTGCCAGCAGCTGGGGCCGAGTCACGAATGAGCAGTTCTTC	CASSWGRVTNEQFF
TRBV27	NA	NA	TRBJ1-6	TGTGCCAGCAAAGAAACCAATTCACCCCTCCACTTT	CASKETNSPLHF
TRBV5-1	NA	TRBD1	TRBJ1-5	TGCGCCAGCAGCACCGGGACAGAGCATCAGCCCCAGCATTTT	CASSTGTEHQPQHF
TRBV12-3/TRBV12-4	NA	NA	TRBJ2-7	TGTGCCAGCAGTTTACTCCGGGACACTTCCTACGAGCAGTACTTC	CASSLLRDTSYEQYF
TRBV5-1	few	NA	TRBJ2-4	TGCGCCAGCAGCCCGGACCTTGGCGGAAACATTCAGTACTTC	CASSPDLGGNIQYF
TRBV21-1	NA	NA	TRBJ2-1	TGTGCCAGCAGCAAAGTCGGTGGGACCTCCTACAATGAGCAGTTCTTC	CASSKVGGTSYNEQFF
TRBV2	few	NA	TRBJ2-2	TGTGCCAGCACCCTCTCGGAGCCGGGCACCGGGGAGCTGTTTTTT	CASTLSEPGTGELFF
TRBV2	few	NA	TRBJ2-2	TGTGCCAGCAGGCGGGACAGTGCCACCGGGGAGCTGTTTTTT	CASRRDSATGELFF
TRBV24-1	NA	NA	TRBJ2-1	TGTGCCACCAGTGAGTGGGACTCCTACAATGAGCAGTTCTTC	CATSEWDSYNEQFF
TRBV24-1	NA	TRBD1	TRBJ2-5	TGTGCCACCAGTGATCTGACAGGGGAACAAGAGACCCAGTGCTTC	CATSDLTGEQETQCF
TRBV20-1	few	TRBD1	TRBJ1-2	TGCAGTGCCACCGAACAGGGGGCGGGGGGCTACACCTTC	CSATEQGAGGYTF
TRBV7-9	NA	TRBD2	TRBJ2-5	TGTGCCAGCAGCCCTCGGACTAGCGGGAGAATTGAAGAGACCCAGTACTTC	CASSPRTSGRIEETQYF
TRBV11-2	NA	TRBD1	TRBJ1-1	TGTGCCAGCAGCCTCACAGGGGCGGAATATCCCCTGAACACTGAAGCTTTCTTT	CASSLTGAEYPLNTEAFF
TRBV15	many	TRBD2	TRBJ2-7	TGTGCCACCAGCAGAGGGGACTATCACTACGAGCAGTACTTC	CATSRGDYHYEQYF
TRBV20-1	many	NA	TRBJ2-7	TGCAGTGCTAGCGGGAGCTCCTACGAGCAGTACTTC	CSASGSSYEQYF
TRBV14	NA	TRBD1	TRBJ1-1	TGTGCCAGCAGCCCCTTCTCGGGACAGGGGGAAAGGAATGAAGCTTTCTTT	CASSPFSGQGERNEAFF
TRBV20-1	NA	NA	TRBJ1-1	TGCAGTGCTAGAGTCGTGGCAGGGAGATTGAGCACTGAAGCTTTCTTT	CSARVVAGRLSTEAFF
TRBV6-2/TRBV6-3	few	TRBD1	TRBJ1-1	TGTGCCAGCACCAGGACAGGGGGCAACACTGAAGCTTTCTTT	CASTRTGGNTEAFF
TRBV20-1	NA	TRBD1	TRBJ2-3	TGCAGTAAACAGGGGCGTAGCACAGATACGCAGTATTTT	CSKQGRSTDTQYF
TRBV12-3/TRBV12-4	few	NA	TRBJ1-1	TGTGCCAGCAGTTCGCAGGGGTGGAACACTGAAGCTTTCTTT	CASSSQGWNTEAFF
TRBV20-1	NA	NA	TRBJ1-6	TGCAGTGCTGAGGGGGACCCAAATTCACCCCTCCACTTT	CSAEGDPNSPLHF
TRBV3-1	few	TRBD2	TRBJ2-1	TGTGCCAGCAGCCAAGATATACTAGCGGGGGCCTACAATGAGCAGTTCTTC	CASSQDILAGAYNEQFF
TRBV20-1	once	TRBD1	TRBJ1-4	TGCAGTGCTTATCGGACAGGGAATGAAAAACTGTTTTTT	CSAYRTGNEKLFF
TRBV3-1	few	NA	TRBJ1-5	TGTGCCAGCAGCCAAGATCCTAGTAGCAATCAGCCCCAGCATTTT	CASSQDPSSNQPQHF
TRBV7-9	few	TRBD1	TRBJ2-1	TGTGCCAGCAGCTGGGGGGACAGGGAGGGCAATGAGCAGTTCTTC	CASSWGDREGNEQFF
TRBV29-1	few	NA	TRBJ1-2	TGCAGCGCTGACCTTGTGGGCTATGGCTACACCTTC	CSADLVGYGYTF
TRBV10-1	NA	TRBD2	TRBJ2-5	TGCGCCAGCAGTGAGTGGAGTCTAGCGGGGCAAGAGACCCAGTACTTC	CASSEWSLAGQETQYF
TRBV5-1	NA	NA	TRBJ2-1	TGCGCCAGTTCCCCGGCCGTGCGGGTAAATGAGCAGTTCTTC	CASSPAVRVNEQFF
TRBV7-2	NA	NA	TRBJ1-3	TGTGCCAGCAGCTTAAGCCCGCACGCCGGAAACACCATATATTTT	CASSLSPHAGNTIYF
TRBV12-3/TRBV12-4	NA	TRBD2	TRBJ2-2	TGTGCCAGCAGTCCCTCAGGGCGGGAGACCGGGGAGCTGTTTTTT	CASSPSGRETGELFF
TRBV20-1	many	TRBD2	TRBJ2-3	TGCAGTGCTCCTGTAGCGGGAGAGCCCACAGATACGCAGTATTTT	CSAPVAGEPTDTQYF
TRBV12-3/TRBV12-4	NA	NA	TRBJ2-7	TGTGCCAGCAGTTTGGTGGGAGGACCCGGCTCCTACGAGCAGTACTTC	CASSLVGGPGSYEQYF
TRBV10-3	few	NA	TRBJ1-3	TGTGCCATCACGGGGGGGGACTTCTCTGGAAACACCATATATTTT	CAITGGDFSGNTIYF
TRBV30	few	NA	TRBJ1-5	TGTGCCTGGAGTAAGGGGAATCAGCCCCAGCATTTT	CAWSKGNQPQHF
TRBV4-2	few	NA	TRBJ1-5	TGTGCCAGCAGCCAAGATAGGGGAGGGCTCAATCAGCCCCAGCATTTT	CASSQDRGGLNQPQHF
TRBV25-1	NA	NA	TRBJ1-1	TGTGCCAGCACTGGGGTGAACACTGAAGCTTTCTTT	CASTGVNTEAFF
TRBV27	few	NA	TRBJ2-1	TGTGCCAGCAGTTTCTATACGCAGAAAAATGAGCAGTTCTTC	CASSFYTQKNEQFF
TRBV2	NA	NA	TRBJ2-7	TGTGCCAGCAGTGATAGCGTGACCTACGAGCAGTACTTC	CASSDSVTYEQYF
TRBV6-1	once	TRBD1	TRBJ2-2	TGTGCCAGCAGAAAAACAGGGGGCCCGAGCACCGGGGAGCTGTTTTTT	CASRKTGGPSTGELFF
TRBV5-1	few	NA	TRBJ1-1	TGCGCCAGCAGCTTCCTGTGGGGCGTTGAAGCTTTCTTT	CASSFLWGVEAFF
TRBV20-1	NA	NA	TRBJ1-5	TGCAGTGCTGGACAAGGTGGGCCCCAGCATTTT	CSAGQGGPQHF
TRBV12-3/TRBV12-4	NA	NA	TRBJ2-3	TGTGCCAGCAGTTCGTGGGACGCAGATACGCAGTATTTT	CASSSWDADTQYF
TRBV13	NA	TRBD2	TRBJ2-5	TGTGCCAGCAGCGCCCAAGATCCAGCGGGAGGGCAAGAGACCCAGTACTTC	CASSAQDPAGGQETQYF
TRBV7-6	few	NA	TRBJ2-2	TGTGCCAGCAGCTTAGCACTAGAGACCGGGGAGCTGTTTTTT	CASSLALETGELFF
TRBV20-1	few	NA	TRBJ2-2	TGCAGTGCTCCTAGACAGGGAGGGGGCACCGGGGAGCTGTTTTTT	CSAPRQGGGTGELFF
TRBV10-3	NA	TRBD1	TRBJ1-3	TGTGCCATCAGTGACCCCGACAGGGCCTCTGGAAACACCATATATTTT	CAISDPDRASGNTIYF
TRBV7-9	few	TRBD1	TRBJ2-5	TGTGCCAGCAGCTTCCGGACAGGGGTGCAAGAGACCCAGTACTTC	CASSFRTGVQETQYF
TRBV12-3/TRBV12-4	few	NA	TRBJ2-2	TGTGCCAGCAGTAATACACTGAACACCGGGGAGCTGTTTTTT	CASSNTLNTGELFF
TRBV7-8	few	NA	TRBJ2-2	TGTGCCAGCAGCTTAGCGTTACGCACCGGGGAGCTGTTTTTT	CASSLALRTGELFF
TRBV5-6	few	NA	TRBJ1-5	TGTGCCAGCAGCTTGCGTTGGAATCAGCCCCAGCATTTT	CASSLRWNQPQHF
TRBV12-3/TRBV12-4	many	NA	TRBJ1-4	TGTGCCAGCAGCCCTGATAGCGAAAAACTGTTTTTT	CASSPDSEKLFF
TRBV3-1	few	NA	TRBJ1-1	TGTGCCAGCAGCCAAGTCGGCAGCAAGGAAGCTTTCTTT	CASSQVGSKEAFF
TRBV7-2	NA	TRBD2	TRBJ2-1	TGTGCCAGCAGCTTAGCGCAGAGCGGGAGGGGGTATGAGCAGTTCTTC	CASSLAQSGRGYEQFF
TRBV29-1	NA	NA	TRBJ2-3	TGCAGCGTTGCCAGGAGCACAGATACGCAGTATTTT	CSVARSTDTQYF
TRBV7-8	NA	TRBD2	TRBJ2-1	TGTGCCAGCAGCTGGACTAGCGGAATTTACAATGAGCAGTTCTTC	CASSWTSGIYNEQFF
TRBV5-1	many	TRBD1	TRBJ2-1	TGCGCCAGCGAAGAGACAGGGGACTACAATGAGCAGTTCTTC	CASEETGDYNEQFF
TRBV6-1	few	NA	TRBJ1-5	TGTGCCAGCAGACCTGGACAGATTTATCAGCCCCAGCATTTT	CASRPGQIYQPQHF